This entry is about one TCR beta chain. What it binds is unknown. The entry originates in a study of long-term antiretroviral therapy in people with HIV. Study-wide findings and caveats: All time points showed a repertoire dominated by clones expanded before ART.

HIV-positive participants all received treatment in the United States. V lost 0 bases to trimming and J lost 4 bases; unmatched junction nucleotides: 10. The CDR3 has 17 residues. Germline V gene data show CDR1 as SGDLS and CDR2 as YYNGEE. With survey level as its setting, the immunoSEQ assay was v3.0. Here immunoSEQ multiplex PCR was the method, and the copy in TCRdb shows in-frame clones only, minus some. The sample records around 29,000 clones, about nine tenths being singletons. The chain is built from TRBV9 and TRBJ2-3, with 8 bases fitting TRBD2. The specimen was unsorted PBMCs, collected 3.2 years before starting antiretroviral therapy. This clonotype was sampled from a man aged 45-65 years with HIV. Written as DNA, the CDR3 is TGTGCCAGCAGCGTAGCTCCGATCAGCGGGGGCTCAGATACGCAGTATTTT. Residues: CASSVAPISGGSDTQYF.